One sample yielded the 9 T cell receptor beta chains listed below, sequenced in a study of early stage breast cancer tumors. Sequencing was performed with immunoSEQ multiplex PCR; in TCRdb, only in-frame clones are kept and a portion is missing. The sample contains 5,500 or so clones, under 80% of which appear only once. Source material: breast tumor tissue. These receptors all come from a person in their sixties or seventies with breast cancer.

The chain combines TRBV7-3 with TRBJ1-1; D gene unclear. Trimming removed 5 bases from V and 2 bases from J, with 12 bases in between. This CDR3 is 14 amino acids long. Germline V gives CDR1 SGHTA, CDR2 FQGTGA. The CDR3 DNA reads TGTGCCAGCAGCCGCGGGCCACAAAACACTGAAGCTTTCTTT. This encodes CASSRGPQNTEAFF.

The CDR3 DNA sequence: TGTGCCAGCAGCCAAGGCCACCAGGAGGCAGATACGCAGTATTTT. Translation: CASSQGHQEADTQYF. The genes are TRBV4-2 and TRBJ2-3; the D gene is possibly TRBD2 (5 bases). V was shortened by 1 base and J by 4 bases, with 12 bases between the two germline ends. The CDR3 extends over 15 amino acids. CDR1 is LGHNA, CDR2 YNFKEQ, per germline.

This clone was seen only a few times. The chain uses TRBV7-9 and TRBJ2-1; the D call may be TRBD1 or TRBD2 (5 bases each). CDR1 and CDR2 (germline): SEHNR, FQNEAQ (reference sequence). Deletions cut 0 bases from V and 0 bases from J, with 9 bases between. CDR3 length: 16 amino acids. The CDR3 DNA follows: TGTGCCAGCAGCTTAGCTCCAGGGAGCTCCTACAATGAGCAGTTCTTC. Residues: CASSLAPGSSYNEQFF.

The chain is built from TRBV6-1 and TRBJ2-7; weak D call: TRBD1 (6 bases). There are 13 residues in the CDR3. Trimming stripped 8 bases from V and 5 bases from J, with 16 bases between. Germline V gene lookup returns CDR1 MNHNS and CDR2 SASEGT. The CDR3 loop reads CASRLQGSHEQYF. Written as DNA, the CDR3 is TGTGCCAGCCGCCTGCAGGGGTCCCACGAGCAGTACTTC.

This clone appeared a few times. The CDR3 loop reads CASSSLEFGDYGYTF. CDR3 sequence (DNA): TGTGCCAGTAGTTCCTTGGAGTTCGGGGACTATGGCTACACCTTC. V is TRBV19 and J is TRBJ1-2; no clear D. V lost 5 bases and J 3 bases, leaving 16 bases between the germline ends. CDR1 and CDR2 (germline): LNHDA, SQIVND (reference sequence). The CDR3 spans 15 residues. Variable domain in full (rest from reference TRBV19 and TRBJ1-2): DGGITQSPKYLFRKEGQNVTLSCEQNLNHDAMYWYRQDPGQGLRLIYYSQIVNDFQKGDIAEGYSVSREKKESFPLTVTSAQKNPTAFYLCASSSLEFGDYGYTFGSGTRLTVV.

This clone was detected a few times. The genes are TRBV29-1 and TRBJ1-2, with D possibly matching TRBD1 (6 bases). Germline lookup yields CDR1 SQVTM and CDR2 ANQGSEA. The CDR3 is 13 amino acids. V dropped 6 bases and J dropped 1 base, with 12 bases sitting between them. CDR3 residues: CSVRGGDNYGYTF. DNA of the CDR3: TGCAGCGTCCGAGGGGGGGATAACTATGGCTACACCTTC.

This clone was seen a single time. The chain employs TRBV5-6 and TRBJ2-4; possibly TRBD2 for D (5 bases). This CDR3 spans 14 amino acids. V dropped 4 bases and J dropped 1 base, with 9 bases sitting between them. The germline CDR1 and CDR2 sequences are SGHDT and YYEEEE. The CDR3: CASSPPGAKNIQYF. The CDR3 coding sequence is TGTGCCAGCAGCCCTCCGGGGGCCAAAAACATTCAGTACTTC.

The chain combines TRBV25-1 with TRBJ1-1, with D uncertain. In germline, CDR1 is MGHDK, CDR2 SYGVNS. V lost 0 bases to trimming and J lost 6 bases, with 8 bases between them. The CDR3 loop spans 13 amino acids. In nucleotides, the CDR3 is TGTGCCAGCAGTGAATACCGGGGAGCTGAAGCTTTCTTT. Amino acid sequence: CASSEYRGAEAFF.

The chain links TRBV4-1 to TRBJ2-2; 8 bases line up with TRBD2. V trimming: 1 base; J trimming: 8 bases; junction bases outside the gene matches: 12. Germline V gene data show CDR1 as MGHRA and CDR2 as YSYEKL. The CDR3 consists of 17 residues. For the CDR3, the DNA is TGCGCCAGCAGCCAAGGGAACGGGGGGGCCCCGGGGGGGGAGCTGTTTTTT. It yields the protein CASSQGNGGAPGGELFF.